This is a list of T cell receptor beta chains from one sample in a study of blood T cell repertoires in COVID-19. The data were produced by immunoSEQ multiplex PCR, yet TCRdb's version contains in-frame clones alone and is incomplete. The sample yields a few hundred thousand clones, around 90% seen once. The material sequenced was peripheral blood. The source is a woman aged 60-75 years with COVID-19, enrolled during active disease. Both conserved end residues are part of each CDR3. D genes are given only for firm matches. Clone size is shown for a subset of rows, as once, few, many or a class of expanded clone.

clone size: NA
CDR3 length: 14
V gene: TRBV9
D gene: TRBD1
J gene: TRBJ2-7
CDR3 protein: CASSGLDRGFEQYF
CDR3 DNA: TGTGCCAGCAGCGGACTTGACAGGGGGTTCGAGCAGTACTTC

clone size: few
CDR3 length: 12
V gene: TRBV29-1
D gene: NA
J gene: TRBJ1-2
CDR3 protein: CSVGRGRYGYTF
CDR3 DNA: TGCAGCGTTGGTAGGGGTAGATATGGCTACACCTTC

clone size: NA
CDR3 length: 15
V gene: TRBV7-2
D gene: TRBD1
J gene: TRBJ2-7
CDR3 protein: CASSLRGTGMYEQYF
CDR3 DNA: TGTGCCAGCAGCTTAAGGGGGACAGGGATGTACGAGCAGTACTTC

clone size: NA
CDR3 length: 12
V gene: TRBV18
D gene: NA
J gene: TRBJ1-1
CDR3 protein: CASSPPRGEAFF
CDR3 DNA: TGTGCCAGCTCACCTCCCAGGGGTGAAGCTTTCTTT

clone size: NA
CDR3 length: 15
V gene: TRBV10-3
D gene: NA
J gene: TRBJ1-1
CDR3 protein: CAIAASGGANTEAFF
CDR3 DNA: TGTGCCATCGCCGCGAGTGGGGGGGCGAACACTGAAGCTTTCTTT

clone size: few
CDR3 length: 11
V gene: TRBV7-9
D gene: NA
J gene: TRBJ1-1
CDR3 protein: CASSLSTEAFF
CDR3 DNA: TGTGCCAGCAGCTTGAGCACTGAAGCTTTCTTT

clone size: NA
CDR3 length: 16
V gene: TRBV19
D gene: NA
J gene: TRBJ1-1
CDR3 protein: CASSIVATVVSTEAFF
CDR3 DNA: TGTGCCAGTAGTATTGTGGCGACAGTGGTTTCCACTGAAGCTTTCTTT

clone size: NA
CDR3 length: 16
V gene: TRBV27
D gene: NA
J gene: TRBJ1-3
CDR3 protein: CASSHLDRSSGNTIYF
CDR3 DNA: TGTGCCAGCAGTCATCTCGACAGGAGCTCTGGAAACACCATATATTTT

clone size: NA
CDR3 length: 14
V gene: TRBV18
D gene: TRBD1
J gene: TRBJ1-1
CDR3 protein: CASSQGQGNTEAFF
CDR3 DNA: TGTGCCAGCTCACAGGGACAGGGGAACACTGAAGCTTTCTTT

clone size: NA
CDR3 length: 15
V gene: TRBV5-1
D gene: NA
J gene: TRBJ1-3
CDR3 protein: CASTPSGGSGNTIYF
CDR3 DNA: TGCGCCAGCACCCCGTCCGGAGGCTCTGGAAACACCATATATTTT

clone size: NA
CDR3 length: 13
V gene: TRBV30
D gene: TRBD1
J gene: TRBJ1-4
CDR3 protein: CAWTGQGNEKLFF
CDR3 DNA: TGTGCCTGGACGGGACAGGGGAACGAAAAACTGTTTTTT

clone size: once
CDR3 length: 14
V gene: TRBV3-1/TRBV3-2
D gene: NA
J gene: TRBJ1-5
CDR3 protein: CASSLRAGGQPQHF
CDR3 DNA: TGTGCCAGCAGCCTGCGCGCCGGGGGTCAGCCCCAGCATTTT

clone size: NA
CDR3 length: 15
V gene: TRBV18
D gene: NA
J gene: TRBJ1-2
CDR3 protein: CASSQDRSDNYGYTF
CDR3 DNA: TGTGCCAGCTCACAAGACAGAAGTGATAACTATGGCTACACCTTC

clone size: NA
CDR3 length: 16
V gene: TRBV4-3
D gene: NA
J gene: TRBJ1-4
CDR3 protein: CASSQEGSRGNEKLFF
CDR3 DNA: TGCGCCAGCAGCCAAGAAGGTTCCCGGGGGAATGAAAAACTGTTTTTT

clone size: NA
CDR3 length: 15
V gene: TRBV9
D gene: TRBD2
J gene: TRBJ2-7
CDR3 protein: CASSVDGTISYEQYF
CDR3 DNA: TGTGCCAGCAGCGTAGACGGGACTATATCGTACGAGCAGTACTTC

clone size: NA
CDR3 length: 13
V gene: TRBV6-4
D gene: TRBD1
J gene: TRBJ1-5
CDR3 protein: CASSAQGDQPQHF
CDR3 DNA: TGTGCCAGCAGCGCTCAGGGGGATCAGCCCCAGCATTTT

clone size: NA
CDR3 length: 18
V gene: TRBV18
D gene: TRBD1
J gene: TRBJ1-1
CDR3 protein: CASSEQIMGTGANTEAFF
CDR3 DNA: TGTGCCAGCTCGGAACAAATAATGGGGACAGGGGCGAACACTGAAGCTTTCTTT

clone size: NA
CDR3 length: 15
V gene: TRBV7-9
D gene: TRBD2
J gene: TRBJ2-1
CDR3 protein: CASSPRGGLYNEQFF
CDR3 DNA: TGTGCCAGCAGCCCTCGGGGGGGCCTCTACAATGAGCAGTTCTTC

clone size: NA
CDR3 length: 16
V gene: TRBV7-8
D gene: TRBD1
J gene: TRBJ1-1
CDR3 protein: CASSPDRARRNTEAFF
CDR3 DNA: TGTGCCAGCAGCCCGGACAGGGCCCGGCGGAACACTGAAGCTTTCTTT

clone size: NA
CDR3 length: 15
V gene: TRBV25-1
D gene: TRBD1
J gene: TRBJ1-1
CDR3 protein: CASSAIGQARGEAFF
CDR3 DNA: TGTGCCAGCAGTGCCATAGGACAGGCCAGAGGTGAAGCTTTCTTT

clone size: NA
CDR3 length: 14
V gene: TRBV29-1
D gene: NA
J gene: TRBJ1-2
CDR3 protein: CSVGVRRSHYGYTF
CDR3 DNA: TGCAGCGTTGGAGTCCGCCGAAGCCATTATGGCTACACCTTC

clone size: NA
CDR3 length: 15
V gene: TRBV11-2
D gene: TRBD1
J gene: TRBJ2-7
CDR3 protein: CASSLSGTGSFEQYF
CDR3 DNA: TGTGCCAGCAGCTTATCCGGGACAGGGTCCTTCGAGCAGTACTTC

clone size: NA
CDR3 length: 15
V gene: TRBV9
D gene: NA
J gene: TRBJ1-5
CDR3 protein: CASSVAQPVHQPQHF
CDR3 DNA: TGTGCCAGCAGCGTAGCACAGCCCGTACATCAGCCCCAGCATTTT

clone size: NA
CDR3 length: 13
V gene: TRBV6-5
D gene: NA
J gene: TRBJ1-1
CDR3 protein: CASSFQRDTEAFF
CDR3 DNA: TGTGCCAGCAGTTTTCAGCGGGACACTGAAGCTTTCTTT

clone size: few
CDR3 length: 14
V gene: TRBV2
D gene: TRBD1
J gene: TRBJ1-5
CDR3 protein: CASSRDRGDQPQHF
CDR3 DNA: TGTGCCAGCAGTCGTGACAGGGGAGATCAGCCCCAGCATTTT

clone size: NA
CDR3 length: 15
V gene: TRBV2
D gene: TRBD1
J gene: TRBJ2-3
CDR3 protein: CASTPDRGITDTQYF
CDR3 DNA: TGTGCCAGCACCCCGGACAGGGGTATCACAGATACGCAGTATTTT

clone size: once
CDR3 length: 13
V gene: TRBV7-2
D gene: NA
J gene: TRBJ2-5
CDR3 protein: CANGVNRQETQYF
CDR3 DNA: TGTGCTAACGGGGTCAACCGGCAAGAGACCCAGTACTTC

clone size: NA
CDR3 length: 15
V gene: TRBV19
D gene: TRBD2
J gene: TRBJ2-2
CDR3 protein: CASSIRGGLTGELFF
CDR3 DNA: TGTGCCAGTAGTATACGGGGGGGCCTAACCGGGGAGCTGTTTTTT

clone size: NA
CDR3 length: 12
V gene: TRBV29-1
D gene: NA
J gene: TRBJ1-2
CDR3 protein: CSATQGPYGYTF
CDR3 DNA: TGCAGCGCCACACAGGGTCCCTATGGCTACACCTTC

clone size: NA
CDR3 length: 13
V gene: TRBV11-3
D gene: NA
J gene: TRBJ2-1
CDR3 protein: CASSSGYVNEQFF
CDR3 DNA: TGTGCCAGCAGCTCGGGGTATGTCAATGAGCAGTTCTTC